Given below is one T cell receptor (beta chain) in context. This sample stems from a study of cytomegalovirus exposure and HLA in healthy donors. CDR3 length: 14 amino acids. J lost 10 bases, V lost 6 bases, and 14 bases had no gene match. Per the germline V gene, CDR1 is MNHEY and CDR2 is SMNVEV (reference sequence). Primers included in the PCR were 60 Vbeta and 13 Jbeta primers. Using immunoSEQ multiplex PCR, the repertoire was profiled, and TCRdb retains in-frame clones only, with some absent. The table has about 150,000 clones, 82% seen once. The gene calls are TRBV27 and TRBJ1-1; TRBD1 agrees at 7 bases. The sample consisted of PBMCs. The source of this sequence is a woman in her forties or fifties in good health and CMV-seropositive. The CDR3 sequence: CASRDLDRNFGAFF. The CDR3 coding sequence is TGTGCCAGCAGGGACCTGGACAGGAATTTTGGAGCTTTCTTT.